The 19 T cell receptor beta chains in this list originate from one sample, sequenced in a study of T cells in Graves' hyperthyroidism and ophthalmopathy. Regions amplified from RNA transcripts were the TCR beta CDR3 regions. When the TCR CDR3 underwent first-round RT-PCR, the HTBI primer set was used. TCRdb itself ran the multiplex PCR reads through MiXCR, one entry per CDR3 protein. The repertoire consists of fewer than 450,000 distinct CDR3 sequences, with less than 20% occurring once and the leading ten covering 35% to 45%. The sample was blood. The receptors here all came from a man younger than 35 with Graves' ophthalmopathy.

The CDR3 DNA is TGCGCCAGCAGCCAAGATTGGGAAACGCCCCAGCATTTT. Translation: CASSQDWETPQHF. This rearrangement joins TRBV4-1 to TRBJ1-5; no clear D gene. The V gene's germline CDR1 is MGHRA and CDR2 YSYEKL. V lost 0 bases, J lost 9 bases, and 9 bases lay in between. The CDR3 loop spans 13 amino acids.

In its sample, this clonotype was seen many times. This chain uses TRBV11-2 with TRBJ2-7, with D tentatively TRBD2 (5 bases). CDR1 is SGHAT and CDR2 is FQNNGV in the germline V gene. The CDR3 runs 16 residues. V shed 1 base and J shed 3 bases, with 16 bases lying between them. CDR3 sequence (DNA): TGTGCCAGCAGCTTAGGAGCACTTCCCGGGAACTACGAGCAGTACTTC. This encodes CASSLGALPGNYEQYF. Based on the CDR3 plus reference TRBV11-2 and TRBJ2-7, the full variable domain is EAGVAQSPRYKIIEKRQSVAFWCNPISGHATLYWYQQILGQGPKLLIQFQNNGVVDDSQLPKDRFSAERLKGVDSTLKIQPAKLEDSAVYLCASSLGALPGNYEQYFGPGTRLTVT.

Notes on this clonotype: A much larger clone lies one base from this, so it may be a read error. Likely a read error: the CDR3 ends without its conserved phenylalanine or tryptophan. The chain joins TRBV5-1 to TRBJ2-3; no clear D. V was clipped by 4 bases and J by 2 bases, with 8 bases between them. CDR3 length: 13 residues. Germline V CDR1 and CDR2: SGHRS, YFSETQ. CDR3 in DNA: TGCGCCAGCAGCGCAGGTTTCACAGATACGCAGTATTCT. Its protein is CASSAGFTDTQYS.

This clonotype has only a few counts. The chain uses TRBV12-3 or TRBV12-4 and TRBJ1-2; perhaps TRBD1 as D (6 bases). This CDR3 is built from 14 residues. The V end was cut by 4 bases, the J end by 8 bases, with 17 bases between. The CDR3 nucleotides are TGTGCCAGCAGTTATCCATCGGTCAGGGGAGGCTACACCTTC. This sequence encodes CASSYPSVRGGYTF.

This clonotype was observed a few times. The CDR3 loop is CASSAPGTVTFNEQFF. The CDR3 DNA sequence: TGTGCCAGCAGCGCCCCCGGGACAGTTACATTCAATGAGCAGTTCTTC. The chain recombines TRBV9 with TRBJ2-1; 7 nucleotides line up with TRBD1. The CDR3 has 16 amino acids. Germline V lookup: CDR1 SGDLS, CDR2 YYNGEE. Trimming cost V 3 bases and J 6 bases; bases outside gene matches: 12. Full variable domain (remainder filled in from reference TRBV9 and TRBJ2-1): DSGVTQTPKHLITATGQRVTLRCSPRSGDLSVYWYQQSLDQGLQFLIQYYNGEERAKGNILERFSAQQFPDLHSELNLSSLELGDSALYFCASSAPGTVTFNEQFFGPGTRLTVL.

This clonotype was counted a few times. A much larger clone lies one base from this, so it may be a read error. The V and J genes are TRBV7-8 and TRBJ2-1, with TRBD2 identical over 8 bases. The CDR3 extends over 16 amino acids. The V gene's germline CDR1 is SGHVS and CDR2 FQNEAQ. The CDR3 coding sequence is TGTGCCAGCAACTTAGTTGCCGGGGGGGAATACAATGAGCAGTTCTTC. Its protein is CASNLVAGGEYNEQFF.

This clonotype was counted ten times or more. The V gene is TRBV7-3, the J gene TRBJ2-5, with D perhaps being TRBD1 or TRBD2 (5 bases each). The CDR3 is 18 amino acids. Germline values: CDR1 SGHTA, CDR2 FQGTGA. V lost 5 bases and J lost 5, with 27 bases in between. The CDR3 DNA is TGTGCCAGCAGCCTGTATGCCAGGGACGTCGACGGTGGGGAGACCCAGTACTTC. Translating gives CASSLYARDVDGGETQYF.

This clonotype was detected ten times or more. The CDR3 is CAIFRDEQFF. CDR3 nucleotides: TGTGCCATCTTTAGGGATGAGCAGTTCTTC. The chain has TRBV6-1 and TRBJ2-1; D call uncertain. V lost 10 bases, J lost 8 bases, and 9 bases lay in between. The germline gives CDR1 MNHNS, CDR2 SASEGT. This CDR3 has 10 amino acids.

This clonotype has ten or more counts. The chain links TRBV24-1 to TRBJ1-5, with D possibly TRBD1 on 5 matching bases. Germline CDR1 and CDR2: KGHDR and SFDVKD. Trimming stripped 9 bases from V and 2 bases from J, with 13 bases between. The CDR3 extends over 14 amino acids. The CDR3 nucleotides read TGTGCCACCGGAAAGGGACCCGGCAATCAGCCCCAGCATTTT. This translates into CATGKGPGNQPQHF.

This clonotype was counted at least ten times. This chain links TRBV2 with TRBJ2-3; 9 bases match TRBD1. Germline lookup yields CDR1 SNHLY and CDR2 FYNNEI. The CDR3 has 15 amino acids. Trimming took 6 bases from V and 0 from J; bases not matched to a gene: 4. The CDR3 region has the DNA TGTGCCAGCAGAACCGGGACAGGGAGCACAGATACGCAGTATTTT. Translated, it gives CASRTGTGSTDTQYF.

The genes are TRBV29-1 and TRBJ2-1; the D call may be TRBD1 or TRBD2 (6 bases each). The CDR3 is 14 residues long. The ends were cut back, 7 bases at V and 4 bases at J, with 17 bases in the middle. From germline, CDR1 is SQVTM and CDR2 ANQGSEA. The CDR3 is CSGGRGLGYNEQFF. In DNA form, the CDR3 reads TGCAGCGGGGGACGGGGGCTGGGATACAATGAGCAGTTCTTC.

This clonotype showed up just a few times. This rearrangement joins TRBV6-1 to TRBJ1-4; no reliable D call. Trimming pared 5 bases from V and 8 bases from J, leaving 12 bases between. The CDR3 contains 13 residues. Per the germline V gene, CDR1 is MNHNS and CDR2 is SASEGT. The CDR3 coding sequence is TGTGCCAGCAGTTTATCCAGTACGGAAAAACTGTTTTTT. The encoded protein is CASSLSSTEKLFF.

The rearrangement joins TRBV7-2 to TRBJ2-7; 9 nucleotides align to TRBD2. CDR3 length equals 15 residues. In germline, CDR1 is SGHTA, CDR2 FQGNSA. V lost 5 bases to trimming and J lost 2 bases; unmatched junction nucleotides: 7. Here the CDR3 reads CASSLRTSETYEQYF. In DNA, the CDR3 is TGTGCCAGCAGCCTAAGGACTAGCGAGACCTACGAGCAGTACTTC.

This clonotype was seen repeatedly, ten times or more. The rearrangement links TRBV2 to TRBJ1-1, with 7 bases identical to TRBD1. This CDR3 spans 13 amino acids. The germline V gene encodes CDR1 SNHLY and CDR2 FYNNEI. J was trimmed by 0 bases and V by 7 bases; bases with no gene match: 2. The CDR3 bases are TGTGCCAGCACAGGGGGGTTGAACACTGAAGCTTTCTTT. This gives the protein CASTGGLNTEAFF.

A few counts support this clonotype. The chain uses TRBV10-3 and TRBJ2-2; D is unresolved. The CDR3 is made up of 14 amino acids. Trimming pared 2 bases from V and 3 bases from J, leaving 7 bases between. Looked up from germline, CDR1 is ENHRY and CDR2 is SYGVKD. The CDR3 loop reads CAISENRDTGELFF. DNA of the CDR3: TGTGCCATCAGTGAGAACAGAGACACCGGGGAGCTGTTTTTT.

This clonotype came up many times. CDR3 sequence: CASSSQRGGANGGYTF. DNA of the CDR3: TGTGCCAGCAGCTCCCAGCGGGGTGGGGCCAATGGGGGCTACACCTTC. J is TRBJ1-2 and V is TRBV7-8, with a weak D call TRBD1 (5 bases). V gave up 4 bases and J gave up 8 bases, with 23 bases separating them. Germline CDR1 and CDR2: SGHVS and FQNEAQ. The CDR3 is 16 residues long.

This clonotype has at least ten counts. This chain joins TRBV11-3 and TRBJ2-5, with 9 bases aligning to TRBD1. This CDR3 spans 14 amino acids. J gave up 7 bases and V 3 bases, and 6 bases lay outside the gene matches. CDR1 and CDR2 (germline): SGHNT, YENEEA. The CDR3 bases are TGTGCCAGCAGCTTCGGGGACAGGGAAGGGACCCAGTACTTC. Its translation is CASSFGDREGTQYF.

This clonotype was seen at least ten times. This chain links TRBV5-1 with TRBJ2-1; tentative D call: TRBD2 (6 bases). CDR1 is SGHRS, CDR2 YFSETQ, per germline. V was trimmed by 4 bases and J by 8 bases, leaving 10 bases between them. This CDR3 has 12 residues. CDR3 sequence reads: CASSDGGDEQFF. Here the CDR3 DNA reads TGCGCCAGCAGCGACGGAGGGGATGAGCAGTTCTTC. The whole variable domain, filled in from reference TRBV5-1 and TRBJ2-1, reads KAGVTQTPRYLIKTRGQQVTLSCSPISGHRSVSWYQQTPGQGLQFLFEYFSETQRNKGNFPGRFSGRQFSNSRSEMNVSTLELGDSALYLCASSDGGDEQFFGPGTRLTVL.

This clonotype occurred a few times. The V call is TRBV6-1, the J call TRBJ1-2; D is possibly TRBD1 (6 bases). This CDR3 is 14 amino acids long. CDR1 and CDR2 from the germline V gene are MNHNS and SASEGT. The V and J ends lost 8 bases and 3 bases respectively, with 16 bases between them. DNA for the CDR3: TGTGCCAGCGGAGACAGGAACTTACACTATGGCTACACCTTC. Its translation: CASGDRNLHYGYTF.